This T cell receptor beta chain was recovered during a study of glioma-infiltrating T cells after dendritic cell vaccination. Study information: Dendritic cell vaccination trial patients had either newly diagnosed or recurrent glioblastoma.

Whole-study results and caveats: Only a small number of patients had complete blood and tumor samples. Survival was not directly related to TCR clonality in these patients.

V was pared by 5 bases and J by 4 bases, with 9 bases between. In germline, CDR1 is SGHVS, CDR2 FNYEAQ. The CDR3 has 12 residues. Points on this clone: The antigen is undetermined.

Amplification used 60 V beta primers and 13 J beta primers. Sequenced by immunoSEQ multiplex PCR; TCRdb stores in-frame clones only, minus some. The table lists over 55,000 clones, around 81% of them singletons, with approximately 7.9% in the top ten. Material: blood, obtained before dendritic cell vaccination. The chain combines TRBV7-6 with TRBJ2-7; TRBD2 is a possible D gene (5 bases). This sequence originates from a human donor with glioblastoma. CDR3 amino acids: CASSLEDYEQYF. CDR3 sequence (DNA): TGTGCCAGCAGCCTGGAGGATTACGAGCAGTACTTC.